This record covers a single T cell receptor (beta chain). Its specificity is not known. The sample belongs to a study of blood T cells in healthy people across ages. General study results and limits: Naive T cell percentage showed a strong correlation with the diversity of TCR beta. Among long-lived donors, naive CD4+ cells were more numerous and diversity higher than in aged donors. Diversity figures based on one million T cells were deemed too low.

Per-sample PBMC isolation yielded at least 6.5 million cells. The CDR3 runs 18 residues. The trim removed 1 base at V and 3 bases at J, leaving 14 bases unmatched. Germline V CDR1 and CDR2: LGHDT, YNNKEL (reference sequence). With a J-beta primer mix and a sample-barcoded 5' primer, a second PCR ran about 7 to 12 cycles. TCRdb reanalysed the 5' RACE reads using MiXCR and keeps one entry per CDR3 protein. The data hold about 1.4 million distinct CDR3 sequences, with approximately 60% observed a single time. The rearrangement uses TRBV3-1 and TRBJ2-7; 8 nucleotides align to TRBD1. The receptor was derived from a man aged 18 to 35 in good health. What was sequenced was blood. CDR3 sequence reads: CASSQGPPGGDSFYEQYF. CDR3 DNA sequence: TGTGCCAGCAGCCAAGGCCCCCCAGGGGGCGATTCCTTCTACGAGCAGTACTTC.